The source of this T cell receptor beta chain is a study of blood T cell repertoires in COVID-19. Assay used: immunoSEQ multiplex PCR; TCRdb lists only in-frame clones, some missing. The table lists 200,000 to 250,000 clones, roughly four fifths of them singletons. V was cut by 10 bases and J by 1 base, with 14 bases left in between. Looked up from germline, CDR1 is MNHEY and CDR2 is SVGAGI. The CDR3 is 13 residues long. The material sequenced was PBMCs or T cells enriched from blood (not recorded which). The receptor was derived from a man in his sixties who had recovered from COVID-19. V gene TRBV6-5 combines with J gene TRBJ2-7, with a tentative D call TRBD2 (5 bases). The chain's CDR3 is CATLELASYEQYF. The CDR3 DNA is TGTGCCACCCTAGAGTTAGCGTCCTACGAGCAGTACTTC.